This T cell receptor (beta chain) was retrieved from a study of control samples from healthy donors and cancer patients. The repertoire was sequenced with immunoSEQ multiplex PCR; TCRdb's copy has only in-frame clones and lacks some. This sample carries 150,000 to 200,000 clones, approximately 94% of them seen once, and the ten largest clones take about 1.5%. With V trimmed by 2 bases and J by 5 bases, 9 bases remained unmatched. The germline gives CDR1 MGHRA, CDR2 YSYEKL. The CDR3 is 16 residues long. Sequenced material: blood. The chain joins TRBV4-1 to TRBJ1-1, with TRBD1 matching 9 bases. The receptor comes from a woman aged 18-29 years in good health. The CDR3 bases are TGCGCCAGCAGCCAAATACTACAGGGGGCGCGAACTGAAGCTTTCTTT. This gives the protein CASSQILQGARTEAFF.